The next 25 T cell receptor beta chains were all read from a single sample in a study of naive and memory T cell subsets (dated by TCRdb to the late 2010s). Library method: UMI-ligation and nested PCR. Instrument on record: Illumina MiSeq. To cover both TRBC1 and TRBC2, the beta constant-region primer consisted of an equimolar mix of two oligonucleotides. TCRdb itself trimmed the public reads at Q25 with fastp, ran MiXCR and retained productive beta chains. One record per CDR3 amino acid sequence lists the most common genes and DNA. The sample data list tens of thousands of distinct CDR3 sequences, and less than 15% of these were observed just once. The top ten clonotypes cover roughly 0.9% of the sample. Sequenced input: central memory CD4+ T cells from blood. The sample's cell subset or site label, in plain terms: central memory, CD45RA- CD27+. The receptors come from a human donor in good health.

The V and J genes are TRBV18 and TRBJ2-1; D gene uncertain. V lost 0 bases to trimming and J lost 3 bases, with 6 bases between them. The CDR3 covers 14 residues. Germline values: CDR1 KGHSH, CDR2 LQKENI. The CDR3 is CASSPPQRYNEQFF. In nucleotides, the CDR3 is TGTGCCAGCTCACCACCCCAGCGCTACAATGAGCAGTTCTTC.

V is TRBV3-1 and J is TRBJ2-2; a possible D gene is TRBD1 (5 bases). With 2 bases removed from V and 7 bases from J, the gap between germline ends came to 11 bases. The V gene's germline CDR1 is LGHDT and CDR2 YNNKEL (reference sequence). The length of the CDR3 is 14 residues. CDR3 sequence: CASSQTPGIGELFF. CDR3 nucleotide sequence: TGTGCCAGCAGCCAAACCCCAGGGATCGGGGAGCTGTTTTTT. Together with reference TRBV3-1 and TRBJ2-2, the CDR3 gives the full variable domain: DTAVSQTPKYLVTQMGNDKSIKCEQNLGHDTMYWYKQDSKKFLKIMFSYNNKELIINETVPNRFSPKSPDKAHLNLHINSLELGDSAVYFCASSQTPGIGELFFGEGSRLTVL.

This clonotype has ten or more counts. The V and J genes are TRBV7-2 and TRBJ2-1, with D perhaps TRBD1 (6 bases). The CDR3 contains 17 residues. The V and J ends lost 7 bases and 0 bases respectively, with 19 bases between them. CDR1 and CDR2 from the germline V gene are SGHTA and FQGNSA. This chain's CDR3 is CASIELRGTSSYNEQFF. The CDR3, as DNA: TGTGCCAGCATCGAACTTAGGGGGACAAGCTCCTACAATGAGCAGTTCTTC.

This clonotype has a handful of counts. The rearrangement links TRBV5-1 to TRBJ2-3, with 7 bases identical to TRBD1. The CDR3 totals 13 residues. With 0 bases clipped from V and 10 bases from J, the junction kept 5 bases outside the gene matches. CDR1 is SGHRS and CDR2 is YFSETQ in the germline V gene. CDR3 bases: TGCGCCAGCAGCTTGGCAGTCCAGGGGGCGCAGTATTTT. It encodes CASSLAVQGAQYF.

This clonotype was counted between two and nine times. V and J are TRBV7-8 and TRBJ1-6, with D unresolved. The CDR3 has 14 residues. V was cut by 1 base and J by 7 bases, with 8 bases left in between. Germline V CDR1 and CDR2: SGHVS, FQNEAQ. The CDR3 loop reads CASSLGVGNSPLHF. The CDR3 DNA reads TGTGCCAGCAGCTTAGGTGTGGGCAATTCACCCCTCCACTTT.

The chain has TRBV30 and TRBJ2-6; D gene unclear. V shed 2 bases and J shed 0 bases, with 8 bases lying between them. Germline V gives CDR1 GTSNPN, CDR2 SVGIG (reference sequence). The CDR3 extends over 15 amino acids. In nucleotides, the CDR3 is TGTGCCTGGAGTCGTGACCCCTCTGGGGCCAACGTCCTGACTTTC. Amino acids: CAWSRDPSGANVLTF. Full variable domain (rest looked up from reference TRBV30 and TRBJ2-6): SQTIHQWPATLVQPVGSPLSLECTVEGTSNPNLYWYRQAAGRGLQLLFYSVGIGQISSEVPQNLSASRPQDRQFILSSKKLLLSDSGFYLCAWSRDPSGANVLTFGAGSRLTVL.

This clonotype was observed a handful of times. The rearrangement joins TRBV6-5 to TRBJ2-6, with a possible D match to TRBD2 (6 bases). V was trimmed by 7 bases and J by 0 bases, leaving 13 bases between them. The germline V gene has CDR1 MNHEY and CDR2 SVGAGI. This CDR3 is built from 16 residues. CDR3 region: CASTTVGGSGANVLTF. CDR3 DNA: TGTGCCAGCACCACCGTCGGGGGCTCTGGGGCCAACGTCCTGACTTTC.

This sequence joins TRBV27 and TRBJ2-7; 12 bases align to TRBD2. This CDR3 spans 16 amino acids. Germline loops: CDR1 MNHEY, CDR2 SMNVEV (reference sequence). V dropped 5 bases and J dropped 0; count of bases not matched to a gene: 5. The CDR3 reads CASSPRTSGASYEQYF. The CDR3 coding sequence is TGTGCCAGCAGTCCTCGGACTAGCGGGGCCTCCTACGAGCAGTACTTC.

This chain joins TRBV27 and TRBJ1-4, with TRBD1 as a possible D gene (6 bases). CDR1 is MNHEY and CDR2 is SMNVEV in the germline V gene (reference sequence). The CDR3 sequence is 15 residues long. The V end was cut by 6 bases, the J end by 7 bases, with 18 bases between. CDR3: CASRSGQQEGEKLFF. In nucleotides, the CDR3 is TGTGCCAGCAGGTCGGGACAACAAGAGGGTGAAAAACTGTTTTTT.

This sequence joins TRBV18 and TRBJ1-5, with a tentative D call TRBD1 (6 bases). Germline CDR1 is KGHSH and CDR2 is LQKENI. This CDR3 is built from 14 residues. The ends were cut back, 2 bases at V and 5 bases at J, with 10 bases in the middle. CDR3 nucleotides: TGTGCCAGCTCACCATCAGGGGCTGATCAGCCCCAGCATTTT. Its protein product is CASSPSGADQPQHF.

The chain employs TRBV7-9 and TRBJ2-1; unclear D gene. The CDR3 has 15 residues. CDR1 is SEHNR and CDR2 is FQNEAQ in the germline V gene (reference sequence). Trimming took 1 base from V and 11 from J, leaving 18 bases between them. The CDR3 is CASSLESGSVGKQFF. CDR3 nucleotide sequence: TGTGCCAGCAGCTTAGAATCCGGGTCGGTCGGTAAGCAGTTCTTC.

CDR3 protein: CASSRPTGGGDNYGYTF. The CDR3 coding sequence is TGTGCCAGCAGCCGTCCGACAGGGGGAGGTGATAACTATGGCTACACCTTC. The chain carries TRBV7-3 and TRBJ1-2; TRBD1 matches at 9 bases. Trimming removed 5 bases from V and 1 base from J; junction bases left unmatched: 11. Germline values: CDR1 SGHTA, CDR2 FQGTGA. The CDR3 spans 17 residues.

The chain is built from TRBV30 and TRBJ2-3; D is undetermined. Germline lookup yields CDR1 GTSNPN and CDR2 SVGIG (reference sequence). This CDR3 contains 13 residues. The V gene lost 5 bases and the J gene lost 3 bases, with 12 bases spanning the gap. The CDR3 nucleotides are TGTGCCTGGGGTCGGGTGGCTACAGATACGCAGTATTTT. Its protein product is CAWGRVATDTQYF.

As concerns this clonotype: This may be a read error: a much more frequent sequence differs by one nucleotide. J is TRBJ2-5 and V is TRBV5-1; TRBD2 is a possible D gene (5 bases). The CDR3 runs to 14 residues. Germline-derived CDR1 and CDR2 are SGHRS and YFSETQ. CDR3 coding DNA: TGCGCCAACAGCTTGTCGGGGAGCCAAGAGACCCAGTACTTC. Its protein product is CANSLSGSQETQYF.

The CDR3 DNA follows: TGCAGTGCTCGACCCGGGACAGGGGGCGGGAGCAATCAGCCCCAGCATTTT. Its translation: CSARPGTGGGSNQPQHF. V and J are TRBV20-1 and TRBJ1-5, with 12 bases lining up with TRBD1. The CDR3 is 17 residues long. Looked up from germline, CDR1 is DFQATT and CDR2 is SNEGSKA (reference sequence). The V gene end was trimmed by 5 bases and the J gene end by 1 base; junction bases not matched to a gene: 9.

This rearrangement joins TRBV19 to TRBJ1-2, with TRBD1 matching 7 bases. In germline, CDR1 is LNHDA, CDR2 SQIVND (reference sequence). The CDR3 is made up of 13 amino acids. With V trimmed by 7 bases and J by 3 bases, 5 bases remained unmatched. The CDR3 reads CASNPTGYYGYTF. CDR3 DNA: TGTGCCAGTAACCCGACAGGGTACTATGGCTACACCTTC.

This clonotype turned up a few times. V gene TRBV18 combines with J gene TRBJ2-1; 14 bases line up with TRBD2. From germline, CDR1 is KGHSH and CDR2 LQKENI. J gave up 3 bases and V 4 bases, and 11 bases lay outside the gene matches. This CDR3 has 19 residues. CDR3 region: CASSLRTSGRSSFYNEQFF. CDR3 bases: TGTGCCAGCTCACTAAGGACTAGCGGGAGGTCCTCCTTCTACAATGAGCAGTTCTTC.

DNA for the CDR3: TGTGCCACCAGCATAAACAGGGATCAACGGAATTCACCCCTCCACTTT. It specifies CATSINRDQRNSPLHF. The chain links TRBV15 to TRBJ1-6; D may be TRBD1 (6 bases). CDR3 length: 16 amino acids. The V gene's germline CDR1 is LNHNV and CDR2 YYDKDF (reference sequence). The V end lost 4 bases, the J end lost 7 bases, and 17 bases lay between the germline ends.

This clonotype was detected a few times. In nucleotides, the CDR3 is TGTGCCAGCAGCAAAGATGACAGGGGGCCGCACCCTCTAAACACTGAAGCTTTCTTT. Amino acids: CASSKDDRGPHPLNTEAFF. V and J are TRBV21-1 and TRBJ1-1; the DNA was not used to check the table's D call, TRBD1. TRBV21-1 is a documented pseudogene. The CDR3 totals 19 residues.

The table lists this clonotype with many counts. The J gene is TRBJ2-7, the V gene TRBV29-1; D is undetermined. Trimming shortened V by 4 bases and J by 1 base, and 5 bases separated the two germline ends. This CDR3 contains 11 residues. Germline CDR1 and CDR2: SQVTM and ANQGSEA. CDR3 in DNA: TGCAGCGTTGTCCAATCCTACGAGCAGTACTTC. It encodes CSVVQSYEQYF.

This clonotype was detected many times. The CDR3 nucleotides are TGTGCCAGCAGCCCCCGGATGGTAGGGACAGGGGACTACGAGCAGTACTTC. The encoded protein is CASSPRMVGTGDYEQYF. The chain is built from TRBV11-2 and TRBJ2-7; 10 bases are shared with TRBD1. The V gene end was trimmed by 5 bases and the J gene end by 3 bases; junction bases not matched to a gene: 13. The germline V gene has CDR1 SGHAT and CDR2 FQNNGV. This CDR3 has 17 amino acids.

The chain has TRBV7-2 and TRBJ2-7; D is uncertain. Trimming pared 2 bases from V and 6 bases from J, leaving 14 bases between. Germline CDR1 is SGHTA and CDR2 is FQGNSA. The CDR3 is 14 residues long. The CDR3 reads CASSLTHSATEQYF. The CDR3 DNA reads as TGTGCCAGCAGCTTAACTCATTCGGCAACCGAGCAGTACTTC.

The V and J genes are TRBV12-3 or TRBV12-4 and TRBJ2-3; D is undetermined. V shed 3 bases and J shed 4 bases, with 11 bases lying between them. This CDR3 contains 14 residues. The CDR3 spells CASSLLKRADTQYF. The CDR3 DNA reads as TGTGCCAGCAGTTTGCTTAAAAGGGCAGATACGCAGTATTTT.

This clonotype was detected a few times. The chain recombines TRBV28 with TRBJ2-7; 8 bases match TRBD2. This CDR3 is 16 amino acids long. The trim removed 8 bases at V and 0 bases at J, leaving 12 bases unmatched. From germline, CDR1 is MDHEN and CDR2 SYDVKM. The CDR3 reads CASETRRGATSYEQYF. The CDR3 DNA reads as TGTGCCAGCGAAACCCGGCGGGGGGCGACCTCCTACGAGCAGTACTTC.

This clonotype was detected many times. The rearrangement uses TRBV20-1 and TRBJ1-1, with unresolved D. V lost 0 bases and J 6 bases, leaving 14 bases between the germline ends. The CDR3 is 14 amino acids. CDR1 is DFQATT and CDR2 is SNEGSKA in the germline V gene (reference sequence). The CDR3 sequence: CSARDAGLPAEAFF. DNA of the CDR3: TGCAGTGCTAGAGATGCAGGTTTACCGGCTGAAGCTTTCTTT.